This T cell receptor (beta chain) was profiled in a study of persistence of HIV-infected CD4 T cells. Study background: Isolated cells were CMV- and HIV-1 Gag-responding CD4+ T cells.

On this clone itself: Its antigen is currently unknown.

The immunoSEQ assay was version 4, run in survey mode. Data came from immunoSEQ multiplex PCR; TCRdb stores just in-frame clones and leaves some out. This table holds about 48,000 clones, 75% to 85% found once. Lysates of CMV-infected fibroblasts at 10 ug/mL stimulated these cells. CD40L/CD69 double-negative CD45RO-high memory CD4+ T cells were collected. Germline V gene data show CDR1 as SNHLY and CDR2 as FYNNEI. J was trimmed by 9 bases and V by 5 bases; bases with no gene match: 11. This CDR3 region has 15 residues. The sequence was collected from an adult man with HIV who was CMV-seropositive. This chain links TRBV2 with TRBJ2-5; 11 bases map to TRBD2. The starting material was CD4+ T cells sorted from PBMCs after roughly 19-hour stimulation, obtained from a patient who received antiretroviral therapy. The CDR3 region has the DNA TGTGCCAGCAGTCCTTTCACTAGCGGGAGTGGGGCCCAGTACTTC. This gives the protein CASSPFTSGSGAQYF.